Listed below are T cell receptor beta chains from one sample, sequenced in a study of OX40 agonist ivuxolimab in advanced cancers. Here immunoSEQ multiplex PCR was the method, and the copy in TCRdb shows in-frame clones only, minus some. The sample contains about 89,000 clones, approximately 93% of which appear only once. The material was CD4+ or CD8+ T cells sorted from blood, obtained in a trial of the OX40 agonist ivuxolimab. These receptors all stem from an adult with an advanced solid tumor such as melanoma, head and neck, liver or kidney cancer. Each CDR3 is given with its conserved first and last residue. A D gene is named only where the DNA matches it firmly.

D gene,V gene,J gene,CDR3 protein,CDR3 DNA
TRBD1,TRBV11-2,TRBJ1-1,CASSPDRGVEAFF,TGTGCCAGCAGTCCGGACAGGGGCGTTGAAGCTTTCTTT
-,TRBV5-1,TRBJ2-5,CASSLDETQYF,TGCGCCAGCAGCTTGGATGAGACCCAGTACTTC
-,TRBV6-6,TRBJ1-1,CASSSLLYTGITEAFF,TGTGCCAGCAGCTCCCTTCTCTACACAGGGATCACTGAAGCTTTCTTT
-,TRBV9,TRBJ2-3,CASSVTARSTDTQYF,TGTGCCAGCAGCGTAACGGCCAGGTCCACAGATACGCAGTATTTT
TRBD1,TRBV6-6,TRBJ1-1,CASNRDRGGNTEAFF,TGTGCCAGCAACCGGGACAGGGGAGGTAACACTGAAGCTTTCTTT
-,TRBV27,TRBJ2-7,CASSSRGAGLSYEQYF,TGTGCCAGCAGTTCGCGTGGGGCAGGTTTGAGCTACGAGCAGTACTTC
-,TRBV6-5,TRBJ1-2,CASSDGAEVYGYTF,TGTGCCAGCAGTGATGGGGCCGAGGTTTATGGCTACACCTTC
-,TRBV16,TRBJ1-5,CASSQWGRGKLGNQPQHF,TGTGCCAGCAGCCAATGGGGGAGGGGGAAATTGGGCAATCAGCCCCAGCATTTT
-,TRBV5-4,TRBJ2-2,CASSLDPGELFF,TGTGCCAGCAGCTTGGATCCCGGGGAGCTGTTTTTT
-,TRBV30,TRBJ2-1,CAWSAGTSYNEQFF,TGTGCCTGGAGCGCAGGGACTTCCTACAATGAGCAGTTCTTC
-,TRBV28,TRBJ2-6,CASSLIREFDSGANVLTF,TGTGCCAGCAGTTTAATTCGCGAATTCGACTCTGGGGCCAACGTCCTGACTTTC